This TCR beta chain was profiled in a study of metastatic and nonmetastatic thyroid tumors. Study as a whole: For malignant and benign thyroid patients, tumor or nodule tissue and blood were the sources whose repertoires were compared.

Treatment of any kind had been given to no patient before thyroid surgery. This CDR3 has 16 amino acids. Trimming cost V 6 bases and J 2 bases; bases outside gene matches: 11. From germline, CDR1 is MNHEY and CDR2 SMNVEV (reference sequence). By share, this clone counts as medium-sized. TCRdb re-analyzed the PCR reads through MiXCR. The sample contains some 29,000 clones, 16% of which appear only once. The chain joins TRBV27 to TRBJ2-7; 9 nucleotides line up with TRBD2. What was sequenced was blood. This receptor was identified in a female donor with papillary thyroid cancer or a benign thyroid nodule (not recorded which). Some clones in this sample may be carry-over from other donors' samples. CDR3 sequence: CASSRFWREGPYEQYF. The CDR3 nucleotides read TGTGCCAGCAGCCGCTTCTGGCGGGAGGGCCCCTACGAGCAGTACTTC.